Below are 25 T cell receptor beta chains sequenced from a single sample in a study of a mutant IDH1 vaccine in newly diagnosed glioma (TCRdb year 2021). This specimen's time point label, interpreted: week 23, last vaccination. A 20-mer mutant IDH1 peptide at 300 micrograms in Montanide made up each vaccine dose, which was injected subcutaneously together with topical imiquimod. No antigen has been identified for these receptors. Libraries came from the immunoSEQ multiplex PCR assay. TCRdb carries this immuneACCESS record with in-frame sequences only. Its versions omit some clonotypes, under half of them owing to an unresolved V gene in the studies checked, with the rest unexplained. The sample records tens of thousands of clones, around 81% of which are singletons. Together, the top ten hold about 5% of the sample. This material consisted of PBMCs, taken from a glioma patient whose treatment included an IDH1 peptide vaccine. These receptors were taken from a man aged 35 to 55 with glioma.

The V and J genes are TRBV5-5 and TRBJ2-7; 11 bases line up with TRBD2. CDR1 SGHKS and CDR2 YYEKEE come from the germline V gene (reference sequence). The CDR3 totals 15 residues. V was clipped by 0 bases and J by 2 bases; unmatched bases: 1. In DNA form, the CDR3 reads TGTGCCAGCAGCTTGGTAGCGGGGGGGCCCTACGAGCAGTACTTC. Protein: CASSLVAGGPYEQYF.

This chain connects TRBV5-4 to TRBJ1-2; no firm D call. This CDR3 contains 15 residues. The V end lost 7 bases, the J end lost 8 bases, and 24 bases lay between the germline ends. Germline V gene data show CDR1 as SGHNT and CDR2 as YYREEE (reference sequence). The CDR3 reads CASYSTEGMFSGYTF. Here the CDR3 DNA reads TGTGCCAGCTACTCAACCGAAGGAATGTTCTCGGGCTACACCTTC.

V and J are TRBV5-4 and TRBJ2-5, with TRBD2 as a possible D gene (5 bases). Per germline, CDR1 SGHNT and CDR2 YYREEE (reference sequence). The CDR3 has 14 amino acids. Trimming took off 2 bases at V and 1 base at J, with 9 bases between the two ends. The CDR3 spells CASSLTAAQETQYF. The CDR3 DNA reads TGTGCCAGCAGCTTAACAGCGGCCCAAGAGACCCAGTACTTC.

The chain combines TRBV6-6 with TRBJ2-3, with TRBD2 matching 10 bases. Germline CDR1 MNHNY, CDR2 SVGAGI (reference sequence). V lost 4 bases, J lost 6 bases, and 7 bases stayed unmatched. The CDR3 runs 15 residues. As DNA, the CDR3 is TGTGCCAGCAGTTCCCAGCGGGGGGGAGCGGATACGCAGTATTTT. This sequence encodes CASSSQRGGADTQYF.

Concerning this clone itself: Within the sample, other DNA sequences also encode this same CDR3. V and J are TRBV18 and TRBJ2-5; D gene unclear. CDR3 length: 11 residues. The V gene lost 3 bases and the J gene lost 5 bases, with 4 bases spanning the gap. In germline, CDR1 is KGHSH, CDR2 LQKENI. Written as DNA, the CDR3 is TGTGCCAGCTCACCCGGGGAGACCCAGTACTTC. Translated: CASSPGETQYF. Full variable domain (outside the CDR3, taken from reference TRBV18 and TRBJ2-5): NAGVMQNPRHLVRRRGQEARLRCSPMKGHSHVYWYRQLPEEGLKFMVYLQKENIIDESGMPKERFSAEFPKEGPSILRIQQVVRGDSAAYFCASSPGETQYFGPGTRLLVL.

This chain joins TRBV5-4 and TRBJ2-1; 11 bases match TRBD2. From germline, CDR1 is SGHNT and CDR2 YYREEE (reference sequence). The CDR3 is 16 residues long. The trim removed 3 bases at V and 6 bases at J, leaving 8 bases unmatched. CDR3 sequence reads: CASSSPTSGTSNEQFF. In DNA, the CDR3 is TGTGCCAGCAGCTCACCGACTAGCGGGACAAGCAATGAGCAGTTCTTC.

This chain uses TRBV28 with TRBJ2-3; TRBD2 matches 8 bases. Germline V lookup: CDR1 MDHEN, CDR2 SYDVKM. The CDR3 is made up of 16 amino acids. V trimming: 6 bases; J trimming: 13 bases; junction bases outside the gene matches: 21. The DNA for the CDR3 is TGTGCCAGCAGCCCTCGTGGACTAGCAATCGGTCCATGGGAGTATTTT. It encodes CASSPRGLAIGPWEYF. The complete variable domain, with remaining parts taken from reference TRBV28 and TRBJ2-3, reads DVKVTQSSRYLVKRTGEKVFLECVQDMDHENMFWYRQDPGLGLRLIYFSYDVKMKEKGDIPEGYSVSREKKERFSLILESASTNQTSMYLCASSPRGLAIGPWEYFGPGTRLTVL.

V gene TRBV4-2 combines with J gene TRBJ1-2; 10 bases line up with TRBD1. V lost 4 bases to trimming and J lost 4 bases; unmatched junction nucleotides: 6. Germline V CDR1 and CDR2: LGHNA, YNFKEQ. This CDR3 comprises 15 residues. The DNA of the CDR3 is TGTGCCAGCAGCCCTGGGACAGGGGCCCTCTATGGCTACACCTTC. Protein: CASSPGTGALYGYTF.

This clone was observed a few times. This chain joins TRBV2 and TRBJ2-1; no reliable D call. V was cut by 6 bases and J by 0 bases, with 12 bases left in between. Per the germline V gene, CDR1 is SNHLY and CDR2 is FYNNEI. This CDR3 region has 15 residues. The CDR3 sequence: CASSEVLISYNEQFF. CDR3 in DNA: TGTGCCAGCAGCGAGGTGCTTATCTCCTACAATGAGCAGTTCTTC. Based on the CDR3 plus reference TRBV2 and TRBJ2-1, the full variable domain is EPEVTQTPSHQVTQMGQEVILRCVPISNHLYFYWYRQILGQKVEFLVSFYNNEISEKSEIFDDQFSVERPDGSNFTLKIRSTKLEDSAMYFCASSEVLISYNEQFFGPGTRLTVL.

The rearrangement uses TRBV28 and TRBJ2-7; D is perhaps TRBD2 (6 bases). Germline assignment: CDR1 MDHEN and CDR2 SYDVKM. The CDR3 covers 13 residues. Between the trimmed V and J ends, which lost 7 bases and 3 bases, there was a span of 13 bases. The CDR3 is CASKLPEGYEQYF. DNA of the CDR3: TGTGCCAGCAAGCTCCCGGAGGGCTACGAGCAGTACTTC.

This sequence joins TRBV6-6 and TRBJ1-5; 9 bases fit TRBD1. Per germline, CDR1 MNHNY and CDR2 SVGAGI (reference sequence). CDR3 length: 15 amino acids. Trimming took 6 bases from V and 6 from J; bases not matched to a gene: 9. CDR3 nucleotides: TGTGCCAGCAGAGTTTGGGACAGGGTCGGTCAGCCCCAGCATTTT. Protein: CASRVWDRVGQPQHF.

This chain links TRBV6-5 with TRBJ2-7; tentative D call: TRBD2 (6 bases). Germline V lookup: CDR1 MNHEY, CDR2 SVGAGI. This CDR3 comprises 13 residues. V lost 7 bases, J lost 0 bases, and 10 bases lay in between. The CDR3 nucleotides are TGTGCCAGCAACAGCGGGTACTCCTACGAGCAGTACTTC. As protein: CASNSGYSYEQYF.

This chain joins TRBV5-1 and TRBJ2-1; D remains ambiguous. The CDR3 loop spans 16 amino acids. Trimming removed 4 bases at V and 5 bases at J, with 19 bases between. Germline CDR1 and CDR2: SGHRS and YFSETQ. The CDR3 sequence is CASSPRAGDQNNEQFF. Written as DNA, the CDR3 is TGCGCCAGCAGCCCCCGGGCCGGAGACCAAAACAATGAGCAGTTCTTC.

V usage is TRBV7-2 and J usage is TRBJ2-1; 7 bases are shared with TRBD2. This CDR3 region has 13 residues. CDR1 is SGHTA and CDR2 is FQGNSA in the germline V gene. The ends lost 1 base at V and 15 bases at J; junction bases unmatched: 9. The CDR3 region is CASSLGASGFPFF. CDR3 sequence (DNA): TGTGCCAGCAGCTTAGGGGCTAGCGGTTTTCCGTTCTTC.

V and J are TRBV5-6 and TRBJ2-1; TRBD2 agrees at 9 bases. Looked up from germline, CDR1 is SGHDT and CDR2 is YYEEEE. V was clipped by 3 bases and J by 10 bases; unmatched bases: 8. The CDR3 extends over 14 amino acids. The CDR3: CASSSIAGELEQFF. The DNA for the CDR3 is TGTGCCAGCAGCTCAATAGCGGGAGAACTGGAGCAGTTCTTC.

This clone was recorded a few times. The rearrangement uses TRBV4-3 and TRBJ1-1; D may be TRBD1 (5 bases). V was cut by 0 bases and J by 5 bases, with 16 bases left in between. The CDR3 runs to 16 residues. Germline V gives CDR1 LGHNA, CDR2 YSLEER. CDR3 coding DNA: TGCGCCAGCAGCCAAGATGGCGCAGGGTTGGGGACTGAAGCTTTCTTT. Translation: CASSQDGAGLGTEAFF.

The chain has TRBV7-8 and TRBJ2-1, with TRBD2 matching 9 bases. Unmatched junction bases numbered 9, after V lost 7 bases and J lost 2 bases. The CDR3 length is 16 residues. Germline V gene sequence: CDR1 SGHVS, CDR2 FQNEAQ. CDR3 nucleotides: TGTGCCAGCACCCCATCTAGCGGGATAACCTACAATGAGCAGTTCTTC. Residues: CASTPSSGITYNEQFF.

The chain links TRBV30 to TRBJ1-6; 7 positions match TRBD1. The length of the CDR3 is 12 residues. Germline-derived CDR1 and CDR2 are GTSNPN and SVGIG (reference sequence). Losses at the gene ends were 4 bases for V and 9 bases for J; bases not matched to a gene: 3. CDR3 sequence reads: CAWNDRVSPLHF. The CDR3, as DNA: TGTGCCTGGAATGACAGGGTTTCACCCCTCCACTTT. Variable domain in full (rest from reference TRBV30 and TRBJ1-6): SQTIHQWPATLVQPVGSPLSLECTVEGTSNPNLYWYRQAAGRGLQLLFYSVGIGQISSEVPQNLSASRPQDRQFILSSKKLLLSDSGFYLCAWNDRVSPLHFGNGTRLTVT.

The chain has TRBV11-3 and TRBJ2-2; the D gene could be TRBD1 or TRBD2 (5 bases each). Germline loops: CDR1 SGHNT, CDR2 YENEEA. V lost 4 bases and J 1 base, leaving 13 bases between the germline ends. The CDR3 consists of 16 residues. The CDR3: CASSSSRDGNTGELFF. The CDR3 nucleotides are TGTGCCAGCAGCTCCTCCCGGGACGGGAACACCGGGGAGCTGTTTTTT. The full variable domain, in which reference TRBV11-3 and TRBJ2-2 provide the parts outside the CDR3, is EAGVVQSPRYKIIEKKQPVAFWCNPISGHNTLYWYLQNLGQGPELLIRYENEEAVDDSQLPKDRFSAERLKGVDSTLKIQPAELGDSAVYLCASSSSRDGNTGELFFGEGSRLTVL.

The CDR3 protein is CASSRQGGDGYTF. The DNA of the CDR3 is TGTGCCAGCAGCCGACAGGGGGGCGATGGCTACACCTTC. The V and J genes are TRBV6-6 and TRBJ1-2; 9 positions agree with TRBD1. The CDR3 has 13 residues. The trim removed 6 bases at V and 6 bases at J, leaving 5 bases unmatched. CDR1 is MNHNY and CDR2 is SVGAGI in the germline V gene (reference sequence).

CDR3 sequence: CASRPPSGTVNYGYTF. The CDR3 region has the DNA TGTGCCAGCAGACCCCCATCCGGGACAGTTAACTATGGCTACACCTTC. This chain links TRBV7-9 with TRBJ1-2, with 7 bases lining up with TRBD1. The CDR3 is made up of 16 amino acids. The ends lost 6 bases at V and 1 base at J; junction bases unmatched: 11. CDR1 and CDR2 from the germline V gene are SEHNR and FQNEAQ (reference sequence).

CDR3 protein: CASSDLRYGYQPQHF. As DNA, the CDR3 is TGTGCCAGCAGTGACCTTAGATACGGGTATCAGCCCCAGCATTTT. V gene TRBV6-1 combines with J gene TRBJ1-5; D ambiguous. The CDR3 extends over 15 amino acids. Germline CDR1 MNHNS, CDR2 SASEGT. Trimming cost V 3 bases and J 5 bases, with 14 bases left between them.

J is TRBJ1-1 and V is TRBV6-5, with 7 bases matching TRBD1. Germline values: CDR1 MNHEY, CDR2 SVGAGI. With 7 bases clipped from V and 0 bases from J, the junction kept 5 bases outside the gene matches. The length of the CDR3 is 14 residues. Written as DNA, the CDR3 is TGTGCCAGCACTAGGGGGCAGATGAACACTGAAGCTTTCTTT. Its protein is CASTRGQMNTEAFF.

The genes are TRBV18 and TRBJ2-1; 7 bases are shared with TRBD2. The junction had 3 bases not matched to a gene; V was cut back by 3 bases and J by 1 base. The CDR3 contains 15 residues. Germline CDR1 is KGHSH and CDR2 is LQKENI. This CDR3 reads CASSPVGGSYNEQFF. CDR3 sequence (DNA): TGTGCCAGCTCACCCGTGGGAGGGTCCTACAATGAGCAGTTCTTC.

The chain joins TRBV5-6 to TRBJ1-2; perhaps TRBD1 as D (5 bases). The CDR3 length is 11 residues. V was shortened by 4 bases and J by 5 bases, with 6 bases between the two germline ends. CDR1 is SGHDT, CDR2 YYEEEE, per germline. CDR3 sequence reads: CASSPGYGYTF. The CDR3 DNA is TGTGCCAGCAGCCCAGGGTATGGCTACACCTTC.